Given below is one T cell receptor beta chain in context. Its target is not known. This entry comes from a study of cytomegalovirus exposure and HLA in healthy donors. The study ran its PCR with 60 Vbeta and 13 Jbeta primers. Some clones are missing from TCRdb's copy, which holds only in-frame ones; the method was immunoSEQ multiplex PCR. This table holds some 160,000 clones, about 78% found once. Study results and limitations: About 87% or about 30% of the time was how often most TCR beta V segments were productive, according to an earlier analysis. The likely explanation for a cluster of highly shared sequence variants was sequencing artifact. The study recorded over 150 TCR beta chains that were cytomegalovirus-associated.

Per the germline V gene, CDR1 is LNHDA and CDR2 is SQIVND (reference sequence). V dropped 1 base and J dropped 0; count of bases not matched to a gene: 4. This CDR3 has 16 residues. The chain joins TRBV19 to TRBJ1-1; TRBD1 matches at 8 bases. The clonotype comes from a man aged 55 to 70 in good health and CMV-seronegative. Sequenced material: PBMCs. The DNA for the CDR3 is TGTGCCAGTAGTATAGCTACAGGGGGTATGAACACTGAAGCTTTCTTT. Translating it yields CASSIATGGMNTEAFF.